This T cell receptor beta chain was captured in a study of blood T cell repertoires in COVID-19. Using immunoSEQ multiplex PCR, the repertoire was profiled, and TCRdb retains in-frame clones only, with some absent. The sample comprises 250,000 to 300,000 clones, about 85% of which are singletons, and just over 6.5% rests with the top ten. V lost 6 bases and J lost 10; bases outside the gene matches: 11. This CDR3 has 14 residues. Germline V gene sequence: CDR1 ENHRY, CDR2 SYGVKD. This TCR was recovered from a woman aged 50 to 60 who had been exposed to COVID-19. The sequenced sample consisted of PBMCs or T cells enriched from blood (not recorded which). This sequence joins TRBV10-3 and TRBJ1-5; 8 bases line up with TRBD1. The DNA for the CDR3 is TGTGCCATCAGCTCTGACAGGGGTGCCACCCCCCAGCATTTT. Translated: CAISSDRGATPQHF.